The present T cell receptor (beta chain) was sequenced within a study of cytomegalovirus exposure and HLA in healthy donors. Study-level points and caveats: In a later analysis, TCR beta V- and J-gene trimming was associated with a missense DCLRE1C variant. Further analysis, carried out later, found HLA-associated TCR beta chains more clonally expanded than equally common other chains. The study had only CMV serostatus as immune exposure information.

60 Vbeta and 13 Jbeta primers were used in PCR. Profiling relied on immunoSEQ multiplex PCR, and the TCRdb table lists in-frame clones only, not all of them. The table includes around 190,000 clones, about 10% detected once. The V gene's germline CDR1 is LNHNV and CDR2 YYDKDF (reference sequence). The CDR3 is made up of 15 amino acids. The V segment lost 5 bases and the J segment 10 bases; nucleotides outside the gene matches: 14. Details on this clone: The antigen is undetermined.

The chain joins TRBV15 to TRBJ2-1; 7 bases are a match to TRBD2. Sequencing used PBMCs. The sequence was collected from a woman aged 25 to 39 in good health and CMV-seropositive. The CDR3, as DNA: TGTGCCACCAGCTCACCTGGGGCTAGCGGCTTAGAGCAGTTCTTC. Encoded protein: CATSSPGASGLEQFF.